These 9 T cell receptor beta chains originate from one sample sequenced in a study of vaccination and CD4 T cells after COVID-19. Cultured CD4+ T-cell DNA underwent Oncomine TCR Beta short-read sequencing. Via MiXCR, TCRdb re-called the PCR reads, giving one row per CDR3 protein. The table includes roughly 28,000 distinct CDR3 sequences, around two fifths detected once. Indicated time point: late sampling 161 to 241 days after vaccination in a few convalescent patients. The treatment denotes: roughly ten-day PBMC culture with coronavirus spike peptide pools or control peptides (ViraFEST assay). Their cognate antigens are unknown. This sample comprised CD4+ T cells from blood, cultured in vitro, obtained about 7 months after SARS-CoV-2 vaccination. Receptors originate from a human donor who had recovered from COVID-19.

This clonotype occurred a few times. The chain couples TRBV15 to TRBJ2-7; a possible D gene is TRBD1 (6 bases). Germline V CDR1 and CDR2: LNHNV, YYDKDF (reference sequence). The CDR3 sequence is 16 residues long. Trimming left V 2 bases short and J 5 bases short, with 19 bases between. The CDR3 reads CATSRQMSPGQNEQYF. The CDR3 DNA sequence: TGTGCCACCAGCAGACAAATGAGCCCTGGACAGAACGAGCAGTACTTC.

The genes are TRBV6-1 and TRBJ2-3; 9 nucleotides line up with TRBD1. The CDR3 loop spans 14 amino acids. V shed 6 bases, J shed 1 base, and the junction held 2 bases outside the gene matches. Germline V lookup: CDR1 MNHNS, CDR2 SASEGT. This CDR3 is CASRRTGGTDTQYF. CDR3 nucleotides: TGTGCCAGCAGGCGGACAGGGGGCACAGATACGCAGTATTTT.

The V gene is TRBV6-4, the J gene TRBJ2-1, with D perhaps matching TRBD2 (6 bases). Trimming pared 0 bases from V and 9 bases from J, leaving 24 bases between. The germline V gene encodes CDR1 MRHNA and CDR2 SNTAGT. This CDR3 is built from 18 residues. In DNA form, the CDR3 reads TGTGCCAGCAGTGACTCGCTTAGTTGGGACTTGTCTTTGGGTGAGCAGTTCTTC. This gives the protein CASSDSLSWDLSLGEQFF.

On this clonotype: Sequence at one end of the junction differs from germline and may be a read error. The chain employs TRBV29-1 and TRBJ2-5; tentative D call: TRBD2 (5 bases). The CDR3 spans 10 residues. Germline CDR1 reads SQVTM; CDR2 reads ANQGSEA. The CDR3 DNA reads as TGCAGCGTTGGGTGGGAGACCCTGTACTTC. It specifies CSVGWETLYF.

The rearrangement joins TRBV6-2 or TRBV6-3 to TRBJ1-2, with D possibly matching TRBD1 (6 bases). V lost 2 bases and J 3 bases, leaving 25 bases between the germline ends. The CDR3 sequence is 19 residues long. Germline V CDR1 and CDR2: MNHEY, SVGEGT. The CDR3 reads CASSYGSYVRGRSDYGYTF. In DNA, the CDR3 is TGTGCCAGCAGTTACGGGAGTTACGTACGGGGGCGATCGGACTATGGCTACACCTTC.

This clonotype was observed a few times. CDR3 DNA sequence: TGTGCCAGTACCCACTCGGGGGCGGGAGGCTACGAGCAGTACTTC. Protein product: CASTHSGAGGYEQYF. V usage is TRBV19 and J usage is TRBJ2-7; 8 bases are shared with TRBD2. CDR1 LNHDA and CDR2 SQIVND come from the germline V gene (reference sequence). The CDR3 contains 15 residues. Trimming at V came to 7 bases and at J to 3 bases, leaving 11 bases not matched to a gene.

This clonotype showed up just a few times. CDR3 sequence: CASMWDSRTDTQYF. The CDR3 DNA follows: TGTGCCAGCATGTGGGACAGTCGTACAGATACGCAGTATTTT. This rearrangement joins TRBV28 to TRBJ2-3; TRBD1 aligns across 7 bases. The CDR3 spans 14 residues. CDR1 is MDHEN, CDR2 SYDVKM, per germline. The V and J ends lost 7 bases and 3 bases, in that order; junction bases with no gene match: 7.

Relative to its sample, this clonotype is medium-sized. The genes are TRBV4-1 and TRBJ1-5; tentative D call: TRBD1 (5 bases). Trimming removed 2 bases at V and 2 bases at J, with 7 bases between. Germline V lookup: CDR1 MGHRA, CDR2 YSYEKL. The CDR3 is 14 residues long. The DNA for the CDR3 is TGCGCCAGCAGCCAACAACAGGGCAATCAGCCCCAGCATTTT. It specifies CASSQQQGNQPQHF.

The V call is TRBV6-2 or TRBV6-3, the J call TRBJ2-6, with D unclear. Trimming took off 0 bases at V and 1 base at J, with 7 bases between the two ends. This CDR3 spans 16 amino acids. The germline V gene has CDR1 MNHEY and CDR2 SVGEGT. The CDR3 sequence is CASSYSEGSGANVLTF. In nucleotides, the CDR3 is TGTGCCAGCAGTTACTCTGAAGGGTCTGGGGCCAACGTCCTGACTTTC.